This T cell receptor beta chain was captured in a study of CD8 T cells in Susac syndrome. Whole-study findings and limits: By the study's own acknowledgment, its TCR sequencing and HLA analysis included relatively few individuals.

To note about this clonotype: Its cognate antigen is unknown.

V was pared by 0 bases and J by 8 bases, with 2 bases of the junction left unmatched. The CDR3 runs to 13 residues. Looked up from germline, CDR1 is GTSNPN and CDR2 is SVGIG (reference sequence). Reverse transcription of roughly 0.5 to 1 ug RNA used random hexamers. From the immunoSEQ multiplex PCR reads, TCRdb called clonotypes with MiXCR, one entry per CDR3 protein. This table holds about 200,000 distinct CDR3 sequences, approximately 95% found once. The rearrangement joins TRBV30 to TRBJ1-2; 11 bases are shared with TRBD1. This receptor was obtained from a human donor in good health. Input material: CD4+ T cells from PBMCs. CDR3 protein: CAWSVWTGGGYTF. The CDR3 DNA follows: TGTGCCTGGAGTGTGTGGACAGGGGGCGGCTACACCTTC.